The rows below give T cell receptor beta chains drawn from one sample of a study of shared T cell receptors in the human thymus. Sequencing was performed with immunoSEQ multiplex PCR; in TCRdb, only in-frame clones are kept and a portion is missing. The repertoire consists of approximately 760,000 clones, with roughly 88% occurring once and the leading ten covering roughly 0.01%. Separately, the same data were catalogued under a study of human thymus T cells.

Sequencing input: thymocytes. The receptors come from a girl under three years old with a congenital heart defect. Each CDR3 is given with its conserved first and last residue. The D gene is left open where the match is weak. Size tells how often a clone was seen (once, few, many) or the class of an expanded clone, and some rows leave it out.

CDR3 protein: CATQGAGNSPLHF
CDR3 DNA: TGTGCCACTCAGGGGGCCGGTAATTCCCCCCTCCACTTT
V gene: TRBV19
D gene: TRBD1
clone size: once
J gene: TRBJ1-6

CDR3 protein: CASGTGVTEAFF
CDR3 DNA: TGTGCCAGCGGGACAGGGGTCACTGAAGCTTTCTTT
V gene: TRBV6-6
D gene: TRBD1
clone size: -
J gene: TRBJ1-1

CDR3 protein: CASSLPPTSGEQETQYF
CDR3 DNA: TGTGCCAGCAGCTTACCTCCGACTAGCGGGGAACAAGAGACCCAGTACTTC
V gene: TRBV7-2
D gene: TRBD2
clone size: few
J gene: TRBJ2-5

CDR3 protein: CASNLVPTDLAGVSSYEQYF
CDR3 DNA: TGCGCCAGCAACTTGGTACCGACTGACCTAGCGGGGGTTAGCTCCTACGAGCAGTACTTC
V gene: TRBV5-1
D gene: TRBD2
clone size: -
J gene: TRBJ2-7

CDR3 protein: CASSLLGTERNQPQHF
CDR3 DNA: TGTGCCAGCAGTTTACTAGGGACAGAACGCAATCAGCCCCAGCATTTT
V gene: TRBV27
D gene: TRBD1
clone size: -
J gene: TRBJ1-5

CDR3 protein: CASSLGERDSPLHF
CDR3 DNA: TGCGCCAGCAGCTTGGGGGAGAGGGATTCACCCCTCCACTTT
V gene: TRBV5-1
D gene: -
clone size: -
J gene: TRBJ1-6

CDR3 protein: CASSFRGPESYEQYF
CDR3 DNA: TGCGCCAGCAGCTTCCGCGGGCCCGAGTCCTACGAGCAGTACTTC
V gene: TRBV5-1
D gene: -
clone size: -
J gene: TRBJ2-7

CDR3 protein: CASSLRSSGGAVDTQYF
CDR3 DNA: TGTGCCAGCAGTTTACGATCTAGCGGGGGGGCAGTTGATACGCAGTATTTT
V gene: TRBV27
D gene: TRBD2
clone size: -
J gene: TRBJ2-3

CDR3 protein: CASSIRRTGRYSNQPQHF
CDR3 DNA: TGTGCCAGTAGTATCCGCCGGACAGGGAGGTATAGCAATCAGCCCCAGCATTTT
V gene: TRBV19
D gene: TRBD1
clone size: -
J gene: TRBJ1-5

CDR3 protein: CASNAGGAGEQFF
CDR3 DNA: TGCGCCAGCAACGCTGGGGGGGCAGGGGAGCAGTTCTTC
V gene: TRBV5-1
D gene: -
clone size: -
J gene: TRBJ2-1

CDR3 protein: CASGFDGVVQGHSGANVLTF
CDR3 DNA: TGTGCTAGTGGTTTCGACGGCGTTGTACAGGGTCACTCTGGGGCCAACGTCCTGACTTTC
V gene: TRBV12-5
D gene: -
clone size: -
J gene: TRBJ2-6

CDR3 protein: CSPQVDAPF
CDR3 DNA: TGCAGTCCACAGGTGGACGCTCCCTTC
V gene: TRBV20-1
D gene: -
clone size: -
J gene: TRBJ1-2

CDR3 protein: CASSWAGKPNTEAFF
CDR3 DNA: TGCGCCAGCAGCTGGGCCGGGAAACCCAACACTGAAGCTTTCTTT
V gene: TRBV5-1
D gene: -
clone size: -
J gene: TRBJ1-1

CDR3 protein: CAWSRGQHTEAFF
CDR3 DNA: TGTGCCTGGAGTCGGGGTCAACACACTGAAGCTTTCTTT
V gene: TRBV30
D gene: -
clone size: once
J gene: TRBJ1-1

CDR3 protein: CAISESTRVRPSGANVLTF
CDR3 DNA: TGTGCCATCAGTGAGTCGACGCGGGTGAGACCCTCTGGGGCCAACGTCCTGACTTTC
V gene: TRBV10-3
D gene: -
clone size: -
J gene: TRBJ2-6

CDR3 protein: CASSPQGSNQPQHF
CDR3 DNA: TGCGCCAGCAGCCCCCAGGGGAGCAATCAGCCCCAGCATTTT
V gene: TRBV5-1
D gene: -
clone size: -
J gene: TRBJ1-5

CDR3 protein: CASSDWDLGYSPLHF
CDR3 DNA: TGTGCCAGCAGTGATTGGGACTTGGGTTATTCACCCCTCCACTTT
V gene: TRBV6-1
D gene: -
clone size: -
J gene: TRBJ1-6

CDR3 protein: CASSEFGGIANEKLFF
CDR3 DNA: TGTGCCAGCAGTGAATTTGGGGGCATAGCTAATGAAAAACTGTTTTTT
V gene: TRBV25-1
D gene: -
clone size: -
J gene: TRBJ1-4

CDR3 protein: CASSQEGADEQFF
CDR3 DNA: TGTGCCAGCAGCCAGGAGGGGGCCGATGAGCAGTTCTTC
V gene: TRBV11-2
D gene: -
clone size: -
J gene: TRBJ2-1

CDR3 protein: CASSPGTDEAFF
CDR3 DNA: TGTGCCAGCAGCCCCGGGACAGACGAAGCTTTCTTT
V gene: TRBV11-1
D gene: TRBD1
clone size: -
J gene: TRBJ1-1

CDR3 protein: CASSIIDRSLKTQYF
CDR3 DNA: TGCGCCAGCAGTATCATCGATAGAAGCCTGAAGACCCAGTACTTC
V gene: TRBV5-1
D gene: -
clone size: -
J gene: TRBJ2-5

CDR3 protein: CATSRGREGRPTNEKLFF
CDR3 DNA: TGTGCCACCAGCAGAGGCCGGGAGGGACGTCCAACTAATGAAAAACTGTTTTTT
V gene: TRBV15
D gene: -
clone size: -
J gene: TRBJ1-4

CDR3 protein: CASSLDREEEGEKLFF
CDR3 DNA: TGTGCCAGCAGTTTAGACAGGGAAGAAGAGGGTGAAAAACTGTTTTTT
V gene: TRBV6-6
D gene: TRBD1
clone size: -
J gene: TRBJ1-4

CDR3 protein: CASSPLIESGITGELFF
CDR3 DNA: TGCGCCAGCAGCCCCTTAATCGAATCAGGGATAACCGGGGAGCTGTTTTTT
V gene: TRBV5-1
D gene: -
clone size: -
J gene: TRBJ2-2

CDR3 protein: CASSRGQGWFQYF
CDR3 DNA: TGTGCCAGCAGCCGAGGACAGGGGTGGTTCCAGTACTTC
V gene: TRBV7-9
D gene: TRBD1
clone size: -
J gene: TRBJ2-7

CDR3 protein: CASSNRDRGHVGYTEAFF
CDR3 DNA: TGTGCCAGCAGCAACCGGGACAGGGGGCATGTAGGGTACACTGAAGCTTTCTTT
V gene: TRBV11-2
D gene: TRBD1
clone size: -
J gene: TRBJ1-1

CDR3 protein: CASGYWTANPSGNTIYF
CDR3 DNA: TGTGCTAGTGGTTATTGGACAGCCAATCCCTCTGGAAACACCATATATTTT
V gene: TRBV12-5
D gene: -
clone size: -
J gene: TRBJ1-3

CDR3 protein: CASSPPGGIYGYTF
CDR3 DNA: TGTGCCAGCTCACCCCCAGGGGGGATATATGGCTACACCTTC
V gene: TRBV18
D gene: TRBD1
clone size: -
J gene: TRBJ1-2

CDR3 protein: CASSLDYRINQPQHF
CDR3 DNA: TGTGCCAGCAGCTTAGACTATCGAATAAATCAGCCCCAGCATTTT
V gene: TRBV7-2
D gene: -
clone size: -
J gene: TRBJ1-5

CDR3 protein: CASGPRGVLITGELFF
CDR3 DNA: TGTGCCAGCGGCCCCCGGGGAGTACTCATCACCGGGGAGCTGTTTTTT
V gene: TRBV7-6
D gene: -
clone size: few
J gene: TRBJ2-2

CDR3 protein: CSVDQLAGGPNEQFF
CDR3 DNA: TGCAGCGTGGACCAACTAGCGGGGGGTCCTAATGAGCAGTTCTTC
V gene: TRBV29-1
D gene: TRBD2
clone size: -
J gene: TRBJ2-1

CDR3 protein: CSGELSNTGELFF
CDR3 DNA: TGCAGCGGTGAACTATCGAACACCGGGGAGCTGTTTTTT
V gene: TRBV29-1
D gene: -
clone size: -
J gene: TRBJ2-2

CDR3 protein: CASSSRTGNQETQYF
CDR3 DNA: TGCGCCAGCAGCTCGCGGACAGGGAATCAAGAGACCCAGTACTTC
V gene: TRBV5-1
D gene: TRBD1
clone size: once
J gene: TRBJ2-5

CDR3 protein: CAWSKLAGGETQYF
CDR3 DNA: TGTGCCTGGAGTAAACTAGCGGGGGGAGAGACCCAGTACTTC
V gene: TRBV30
D gene: TRBD2
clone size: once
J gene: TRBJ2-5

CDR3 protein: CASSQEGRGGADTQYF
CDR3 DNA: TGCGCCAGCAGCCAAGAGGGGCGGGGGGGAGCAGATACGCAGTATTTT
V gene: TRBV4-3
D gene: TRBD2
clone size: once
J gene: TRBJ2-3

CDR3 protein: CASSLEQGYEQYF
CDR3 DNA: TGTGCCAGCAGCTTAGAACAGGGGTACGAGCAGTACTTC
V gene: TRBV7-9
D gene: TRBD1
clone size: -
J gene: TRBJ2-7

CDR3 protein: CASRLTSGTGELFF
CDR3 DNA: TGTGCCAGCAGACTTACTAGCGGTACCGGGGAGCTGTTTTTT
V gene: TRBV6-6
D gene: TRBD2
clone size: -
J gene: TRBJ2-2

CDR3 protein: CASSSDRALNTEAFF
CDR3 DNA: TGTGCCAGCAGTTCGGACAGGGCACTGAACACTGAAGCTTTCTTT
V gene: TRBV27
D gene: TRBD1
clone size: once
J gene: TRBJ1-1

CDR3 protein: CASSYCRGNQPQHF
CDR3 DNA: TGTGCCAGCAGTTACTGCAGGGGCAATCAGCCCCAGCATTTT
V gene: TRBV6-5
D gene: -
clone size: -
J gene: TRBJ1-5

CDR3 protein: CASRPLMGGEQYF
CDR3 DNA: TGTGCCAGCAGGCCCTTAATGGGGGGAGAGCAGTACTTC
V gene: TRBV28
D gene: -
clone size: once
J gene: TRBJ2-7

CDR3 protein: CASSQGLAGNSPLHF
CDR3 DNA: TGCGCCAGCAGCCAAGGGCTGGCGGGAAATTCACCCCTCCACTTT
V gene: TRBV4-1
D gene: -
clone size: -
J gene: TRBJ1-6

CDR3 protein: CASSPQVYRNTEAFF
CDR3 DNA: TGTGCCAGCTCACCGCAAGTATACAGGAACACTGAAGCTTTCTTT
V gene: TRBV18
D gene: -
clone size: -
J gene: TRBJ1-1

CDR3 protein: CASSLTHSGVGSYNSPLHF
CDR3 DNA: TGCGCCAGCAGCCTTACCCATTCAGGGGTAGGCTCCTATAATTCACCCCTCCACTTT
V gene: TRBV5-1
D gene: -
clone size: -
J gene: TRBJ1-6

CDR3 protein: CASSLGLFYEQYF
CDR3 DNA: TGTGCCAGCAGCTTAGGACTTTTCTACGAGCAGTACTTC
V gene: TRBV5-4
D gene: -
clone size: -
J gene: TRBJ2-7

CDR3 protein: CAREGLDNSPLHF
CDR3 DNA: TGTGCCAGAGAGGGACTGGATAATTCACCCCTCCACTTT
V gene: TRBV30
D gene: -
clone size: -
J gene: TRBJ1-6

CDR3 protein: CASSFWGGEYNEQFF
CDR3 DNA: TGTGCCAGCAGTTTCTGGGGGGGGGAGTACAATGAGCAGTTCTTC
V gene: TRBV28
D gene: TRBD2
clone size: -
J gene: TRBJ2-1

CDR3 protein: CASSPSRGSYGYTF
CDR3 DNA: TGTGCCAGCAGCCCTTCACGGGGGAGCTATGGCTACACCTTC
V gene: TRBV7-9
D gene: -
clone size: -
J gene: TRBJ1-2

CDR3 protein: CASSVPREGLVRAFF
CDR3 DNA: TGTGCCAGCAGTGTCCCTCGGGAAGGGCTAGTTAGGGCTTTCTTT
V gene: TRBV6-1
D gene: -
clone size: -
J gene: TRBJ1-1

CDR3 protein: CASSQGGQGYEQYF
CDR3 DNA: TGCGCCAGCAGCCAAGGGGGACAGGGCTACGAGCAGTACTTC
V gene: TRBV4-1
D gene: TRBD1
clone size: -
J gene: TRBJ2-7

CDR3 protein: CASSLSGYNETGGTGELFF
CDR3 DNA: TGTGCCAGCAGCTTATCCGGGTACAACGAAACGGGGGGGACCGGGGAGCTGTTTTTT
V gene: TRBV7-2
D gene: TRBD2
clone size: -
J gene: TRBJ2-2

CDR3 protein: CASSEKDWPVCYEQYF
CDR3 DNA: TGTGCCAGCAGTGAAAAGGACTGGCCGGTCTGCTACGAGCAGTACTTC
V gene: TRBV6-4
D gene: -
clone size: -
J gene: TRBJ2-7

CDR3 protein: CASFGRVKSSYNEQFF
CDR3 DNA: TGTGCCAGCTTTGGGAGGGTTAAGAGCTCCTACAATGAGCAGTTCTTC
V gene: TRBV14
D gene: TRBD2
clone size: -
J gene: TRBJ2-1

CDR3 protein: CASTGDREMNTEAFF
CDR3 DNA: TGTGCCAGCACCGGAGACAGGGAAATGAACACTGAAGCTTTCTTT
V gene: TRBV2
D gene: TRBD1
clone size: -
J gene: TRBJ1-1

CDR3 protein: CASSWSSGSYEQYF
CDR3 DNA: TGTGCCAGCAGTTGGAGCTCCGGCTCCTACGAGCAGTACTTC
V gene: TRBV6-5
D gene: -
clone size: -
J gene: TRBJ2-7

CDR3 protein: CASSLVARRNNSPLHF
CDR3 DNA: TGTGCCAGCAGCTTAGTGGCCAGGCGAAATAATTCACCCCTCCACTTT
V gene: TRBV11-2
D gene: -
clone size: -
J gene: TRBJ1-6

CDR3 protein: CASSGGTGTGENYGYTF
CDR3 DNA: TGTGCCAGCAGCGGAGGCACCGGGACAGGTGAAAACTATGGCTACACCTTC
V gene: TRBV2
D gene: TRBD1
clone size: -
J gene: TRBJ1-2

CDR3 protein: CATTNFHEDSLNTEAFF
CDR3 DNA: TGTGCCACCACAAATTTCCACGAGGACAGCCTGAACACTGAAGCTTTCTTT
V gene: TRBV15
D gene: -
clone size: -
J gene: TRBJ1-1

CDR3 protein: CASSESGLAGGPWANEQFF
CDR3 DNA: TGTGCCAGCAGTGAATCGGGCCTAGCGGGGGGACCTTGGGCGAATGAGCAGTTCTTC
V gene: TRBV6-1
D gene: TRBD2
clone size: -
J gene: TRBJ2-1

CDR3 protein: CASGSSSHPEGSGYTF
CDR3 DNA: TGTGCTAGTGGTTCAAGTTCGCACCCCGAGGGTAGTGGCTACACCTTC
V gene: TRBV12-5
D gene: -
clone size: few
J gene: TRBJ1-2

CDR3 protein: CASSGAGRFGSSGNTIYF
CDR3 DNA: TGTGCCAGCAGTGGTGCGGGACGGTTTGGTTCCTCTGGAAACACCATATATTTT
V gene: TRBV6-1
D gene: -
clone size: -
J gene: TRBJ1-3